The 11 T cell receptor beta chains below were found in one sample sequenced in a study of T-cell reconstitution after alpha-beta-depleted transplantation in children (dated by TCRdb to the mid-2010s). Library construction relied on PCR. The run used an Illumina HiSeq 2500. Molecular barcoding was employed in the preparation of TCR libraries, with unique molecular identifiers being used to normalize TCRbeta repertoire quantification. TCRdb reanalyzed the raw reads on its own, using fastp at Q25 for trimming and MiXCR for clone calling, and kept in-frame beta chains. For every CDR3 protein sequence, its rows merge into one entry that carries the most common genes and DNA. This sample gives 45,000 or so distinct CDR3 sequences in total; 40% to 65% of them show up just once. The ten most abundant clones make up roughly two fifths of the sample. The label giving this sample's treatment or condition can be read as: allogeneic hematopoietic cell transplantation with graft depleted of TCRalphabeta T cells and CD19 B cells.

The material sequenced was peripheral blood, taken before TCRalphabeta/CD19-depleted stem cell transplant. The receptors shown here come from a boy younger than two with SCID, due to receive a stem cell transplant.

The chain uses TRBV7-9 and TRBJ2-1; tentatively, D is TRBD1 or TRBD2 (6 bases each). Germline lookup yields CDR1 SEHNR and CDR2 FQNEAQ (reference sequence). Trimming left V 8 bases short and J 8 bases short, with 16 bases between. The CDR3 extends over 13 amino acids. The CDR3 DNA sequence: TGTGCCAGCGACGTGGGGGGCGGGCATGAGCAGTTCTTC. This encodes CASDVGGGHEQFF.

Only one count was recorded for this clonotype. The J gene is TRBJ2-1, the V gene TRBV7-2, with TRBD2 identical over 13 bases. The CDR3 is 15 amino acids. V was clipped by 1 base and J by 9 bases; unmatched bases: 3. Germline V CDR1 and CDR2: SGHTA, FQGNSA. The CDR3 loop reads CASSLGLAGGAEQFF. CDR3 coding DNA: TGTGCCAGCAGCTTAGGACTAGCGGGGGGAGCTGAGCAGTTCTTC.

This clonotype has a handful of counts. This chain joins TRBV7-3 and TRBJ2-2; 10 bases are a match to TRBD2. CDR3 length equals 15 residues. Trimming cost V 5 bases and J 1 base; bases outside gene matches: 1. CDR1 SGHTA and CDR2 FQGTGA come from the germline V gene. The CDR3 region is CASSTSGVNTGELFF. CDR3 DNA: TGTGCCAGCAGCACTAGCGGGGTGAACACCGGGGAGCTGTTTTTT.

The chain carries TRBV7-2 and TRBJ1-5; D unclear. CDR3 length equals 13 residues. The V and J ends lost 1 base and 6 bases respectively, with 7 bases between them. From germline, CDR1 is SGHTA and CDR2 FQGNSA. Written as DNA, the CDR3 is TGTGCCAGCAGCTTAGGGAGGATTCAGCCCCAGCATTTT. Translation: CASSLGRIQPQHF. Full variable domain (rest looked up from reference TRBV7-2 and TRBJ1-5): GAGVSQSPSNKVTEKGKDVELRCDPISGHTALYWYRQSLGQGLEFLIYFQGNSAPDKSGLPSDRFSAERTGGSVSTLTIQRTQQEDSAVYLCASSLGRIQPQHFGDGTRLSIL.

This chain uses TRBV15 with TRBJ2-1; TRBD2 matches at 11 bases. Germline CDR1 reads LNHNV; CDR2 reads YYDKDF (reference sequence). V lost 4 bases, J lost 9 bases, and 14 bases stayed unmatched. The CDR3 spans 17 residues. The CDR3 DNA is TGTGCCACCAGCAAGAGTTCGGGGAGACTAGCGGGGACTGAGCAGTTCTTC. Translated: CATSKSSGRLAGTEQFF.

As DNA, the CDR3 is TGTGCCAGCAGGGACGGGGGCACAGATACGCAGTATTTT. Its translation is CASRDGGTDTQYF. This chain links TRBV6-6 with TRBJ2-3; D perhaps matches TRBD2 (5 bases). Trimming stripped 6 bases from V and 1 base from J, with 8 bases between. In germline, CDR1 is MNHNY, CDR2 SVGAGI (reference sequence). The CDR3 runs to 13 residues.

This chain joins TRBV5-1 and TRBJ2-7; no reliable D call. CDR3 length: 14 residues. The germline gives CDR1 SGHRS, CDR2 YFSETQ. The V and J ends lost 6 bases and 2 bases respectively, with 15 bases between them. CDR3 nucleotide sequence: TGCGCCAGCAAGGTTGACCGCTTAACCTACGAGCAGTACTTC. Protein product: CASKVDRLTYEQYF.

CDR3 sequence (DNA): TGCGCCAGCAGCTTGGCCCTAAGTCGGCAGGGGGCAGATACGCAGTATTTT. It translates to CASSLALSRQGADTQYF. The chain couples TRBV5-1 to TRBJ2-3, with 7 bases aligning to TRBD1. The CDR3 extends over 17 amino acids. Germline CDR1 SGHRS, CDR2 YFSETQ. V lost 0 bases to trimming and J lost 4 bases; unmatched junction nucleotides: 11.

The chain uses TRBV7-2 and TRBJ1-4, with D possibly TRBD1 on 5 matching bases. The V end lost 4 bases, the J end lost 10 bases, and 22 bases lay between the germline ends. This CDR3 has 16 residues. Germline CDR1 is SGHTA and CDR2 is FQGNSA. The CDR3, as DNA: TGTGCCAGCAGCTCCAACACCGGGACCCAAGGAGGAAAACTGTTTTTT. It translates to CASSSNTGTQGGKLFF.

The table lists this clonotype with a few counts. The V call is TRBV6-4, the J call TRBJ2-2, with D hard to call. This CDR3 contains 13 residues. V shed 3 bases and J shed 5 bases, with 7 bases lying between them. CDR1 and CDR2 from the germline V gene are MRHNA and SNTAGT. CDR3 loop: CASSEVGTGELFF. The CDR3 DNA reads TGTGCCAGCAGTGAAGTGGGTACCGGGGAGCTGTTTTTT.

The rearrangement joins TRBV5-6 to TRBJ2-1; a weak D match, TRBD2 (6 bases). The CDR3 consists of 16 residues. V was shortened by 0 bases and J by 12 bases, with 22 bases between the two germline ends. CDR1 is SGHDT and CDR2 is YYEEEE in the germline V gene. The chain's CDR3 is CASSLGGRTPTMRQFF. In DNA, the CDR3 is TGTGCCAGCAGCTTGGGGGGGAGGACCCCCACAATGAGGCAGTTCTTC.